This TCR beta chain was documented in a study of shared clonotypes between healthy human individuals (TCRdb year 2020). Turning to the overall study: Three men and two women, aged 18 to 49 years, made up the cohort. For each donor, CD4 naive and CD4 memory were each run on three plates, CD8 naive on two plates, and CD8 memory on one plate. To estimate repertoire size and how much clonotypes are shared between individuals, the study performed deep sequencing of blood TCR repertoires from five healthy adults. Different laboratories and diverse techniques were used to prepare libraries and sequence TCR repertoires, to increase sequencing depth and limit assay-specific biases. Between about 0.85 and 10 billion PBMCs per donor were obtained by leukapheresis. Broader findings and caveats from the paper: Only blood was sampled, and tissue TCR repertoires likely differ from those in blood. Incomplete sequencing was indicated by rarefaction of sorted-subset datasets, despite the large sequencing depth. Roughly 5% of naive CD4, 3.5% of naive CD8, 2.3% of memory CD4, and approximately 0.4% of memory CD8 clonotypes were shared across a few donors. The small number of donors limited the genetic and exposure-history diversity represented. Pairwise subsampling indicated that sequencing depth was expected to affect the degree of clonotype sharing among donors. Higher generation probabilities were observed for clonotypes shared by all four sorted-subset donors than for non-shared clonotypes. Larger estimated clonotype richness was generally found for naive subsets than for memory subsets.

Taken from cysteine to phenylalanine, the CDR3 has 13 residues. Just the 39-base CDR3 DNA is kept, in frame starting at base 1. Between the V and J ends, shortened by 6 bases and 3 bases respectively, the junction contains 11 bases. According to the germline V gene, CDR1 reads MNHNS and CDR2 reads SASEGT. Using the deep immunoSEQ assay, multiplex PCR amplified TCR CDR3 regions from genomic DNA. Extracted genomic DNA from each cell subset was distributed evenly across all wells of several immunoSEQ 96-well plates, and each plate was treated as a replicate. For sorted subsets, about 210 ng of genomic DNA, equivalent to around 31,000 T cell genomes, went into each replicate PCR. Purified libraries were measured with a Qubit 3.0 fluorometer, size-checked on a Bioanalyzer 2100, and measured again with the KAPA Library Quantification kit. Every immunoSEQ 96-well plate was sequenced on a dedicated single-read 150-cycle Illumina NextSeq 550 flow cell. The authors' pipeline ran thus. The immunoSEQ output contained only junctional sequences without quality scores, so filtering could not match that applied to full-length reads. To assign V/J genes and CDR3, sequences were annotated against IMGT germline references using PyIR, a Python wrapper for IgBLAST v1.9. Any read was removed if the V/J assignment was weak (E-value above 1e-6), the CDR3 was missing, or the read contained stop codons, out-of-frame junctions, or ambiguous translated residues. V3J clonotypes were defined as sequences sharing an identical inferred V gene, J gene, and CDR3 amino acid sequence. The percentage overlap between two repertoires was calculated by dividing the number of shared unique clonotypes by the size of the smaller repertoire. Repertoire richness was assessed with RTK rarefaction, the Chao1 estimator, and Recon v2.1 estimates of unobserved clonotypes. Generation probabilities for all TCRbeta clonotypes obtained by the gDNA method from several donors were computed using OLGA. TCRdb carries this immuneACCESS record with in-frame sequences only. Its versions omit some clonotypes, under half of them owing to an unresolved V gene in the studies checked, with the rest unexplained. That table furnishes V, J and clone size, whereas the DNA furnished D and trimming. The table for this sample lists over a million clones; around 74% of them were counted only once. The ten biggest clones cover roughly 1.4% of the sample.

The donors were healthy, HIV-negative adults with no recently reported acute infections or vaccinations. Only Caucasian adults living in Nashville, Tennessee, USA were represented among the donors. CD4+ T cells were enriched by magnetic negative selection; naive cells were then positively selected on CD45RA, and the negative fraction formed the memory subset. After blood collection by leukapheresis, PBMCs were isolated using Ficoll-Histopaque density gradient centrifugation and then cryopreserved in the vapor phase of liquid nitrogen. Analytical flow cytometry was used to check the purity and quantity of every magnetically sorted T cell population. Each sorted fraction had its genomic DNA isolated and then quantified by UV absorbance on a Nanodrop 2000c. Note on this clone: Its antigen is unknown. The sample holds no much larger clone one base away, and base qualities are not on file.

The receptor's source is a man aged 18 to 30 in good health. The receptor chain draws on TRBV6-1 and TRBJ1-1; a tentative D match to TRBD1 spans 6 bases. What was sequenced was memory CD4+ T cells sorted from blood. The cell subset or site label for this specimen denotes: CD45RA-negative fraction. The CDR3 has the sequence CASRSRGDTEAFF. The nucleotide sequence is given as TGTGCCAGCAGATCGAGGGGGGACACTGAAGCTTTCTTT.